These 29 T cell receptor beta chains originate from one sample sequenced in a study of blood T cell repertoires in COVID-19. Sequencing was performed with immunoSEQ multiplex PCR; in TCRdb, only in-frame clones are kept and a portion is missing. The data show 30,000 to 40,000 clones, over 70% seen once. The source material was peripheral blood. The receptors were gathered from a man between 70 and 80 years old with COVID-19, enrolled during active disease.

V is TRBV5-1 and J is TRBJ2-5; TRBD2 is a possible D gene (6 bases). This CDR3 region has 16 residues. Germline V gives CDR1 SGHRS, CDR2 YFSETQ. With 1 base removed from V and 1 base from J, the gap between germline ends came to 14 bases. The CDR3 loop reads CASSLSPGSLQETQYF. The CDR3 coding sequence is TGCGCCAGCAGCTTGTCCCCCGGGAGTCTCCAAGAGACCCAGTACTTC.

This clone turned up a few times. This chain joins TRBV10-3 and TRBJ2-2, with a possible D match to TRBD1 (5 bases). Germline assignment: CDR1 ENHRY and CDR2 SYGVKD. There are 14 residues in the CDR3. Trimming removed 9 bases at V and 1 base at J, with 12 bases between. This CDR3 reads CAMFSGQNTGELFF. CDR3 coding DNA: TGTGCCATGTTTTCCGGACAGAACACCGGGGAGCTGTTTTTT.

This clone occurred once. The V and J genes are TRBV28 and TRBJ2-5; D may be TRBD2 (5 bases). CDR1 and CDR2 from the germline V gene are MDHEN and SYDVKM. The V gene lost 6 bases and the J gene lost 5 bases, with 19 bases spanning the gap. CDR3 length: 15 amino acids. DNA of the CDR3: TGTGCCAGCAGATTCGGCGGGTCAAAGGCGGAGACCCAGTACTTC. Residues: CASRFGGSKAETQYF.

The chain couples TRBV28 to TRBJ1-4; D gene ambiguous. This CDR3 spans 15 amino acids. V shed 6 bases and J shed 1 base, with 12 bases lying between them. Per germline, CDR1 MDHEN and CDR2 SYDVKM. CDR3 amino acids: CASSLPGLTNEKLFF. The CDR3 DNA is TGTGCCAGCAGCCTGCCGGGATTAACTAATGAAAAACTGTTTTTT.

The table lists this clone with a count of one. The chain joins TRBV5-6 to TRBJ1-4; D gene ambiguous. V was clipped by 0 bases and J by 11 bases, with 11 bases between them. The CDR3 length is 13 residues. Germline CDR1 reads SGHDT; CDR2 reads YYEEEE. The CDR3 protein is CASSLVRQAKLFF. Written as DNA, the CDR3 is TGTGCCAGCAGCTTGGTCAGGCAGGCGAAACTGTTTTTT.

V usage is TRBV5-8 and J usage is TRBJ2-4; D call uncertain. Germline CDR1 is SGHTS and CDR2 is YDEGEE. This CDR3 has 16 residues. V dropped 1 base and J dropped 3 bases, with 14 bases sitting between them. The CDR3 spells CASSLFSRQYKNIQYF. The DNA for the CDR3 is TGTGCCAGCAGCTTGTTTTCCCGTCAGTACAAAAACATTCAGTACTTC. Based on the CDR3 plus reference TRBV5-8 and TRBJ2-4, the full variable domain is EAGVTQSPTHLIKTRGQQATLRCSPISGHTSVYWYQQALGLGLQFLLWYDEGEERNRGNFPPRFSGRQFPNYSSELNVNALELEDSALYLCASSLFSRQYKNIQYFGAGTRLSVL.

The chain links TRBV27 to TRBJ2-1; 9 bases line up with TRBD2. The CDR3 covers 15 residues. The V gene end was trimmed by 6 bases and the J gene end by 2 bases; junction bases not matched to a gene: 5. Germline-derived CDR1 and CDR2 are MNHEY and SMNVEV (reference sequence). As DNA, the CDR3 is TGTGCCAGCAGGACGGCGGGAGGGCCCTACAATGAGCAGTTCTTC. Protein sequence: CASRTAGGPYNEQFF.

Only a few counts were recorded for this clone. This chain joins TRBV7-9 and TRBJ2-1, with D unclear. Germline V gene sequence: CDR1 SEHNR, CDR2 FQNEAQ (reference sequence). Trimming removed 2 bases at V and 7 bases at J, with 12 bases between. The CDR3 totals 14 residues. The CDR3 sequence: CASSLRGLDNEQFF. In nucleotides, the CDR3 is TGTGCCAGCAGCTTACGCGGATTAGATAATGAGCAGTTCTTC.

The gene calls are TRBV3-1 (or the pseudogene TRBV3-2) and TRBJ2-7; 7 bases line up with TRBD2. With 4 bases clipped from V and 2 bases from J, the junction kept 8 bases outside the gene matches. The CDR3 length is 15 residues. CDR1 and CDR2 from the germline V gene are LGHDT and YNNKEL (reference sequence). CDR3: CASSRLGGRTYEQYF. The CDR3 DNA reads as TGTGCCAGCAGCCGTCTGGGCGGGAGAACCTACGAGCAGTACTTC.

The chain employs TRBV9 and TRBJ1-6, with 8 bases matching TRBD1. The CDR3 is made up of 14 amino acids. Germline V CDR1 and CDR2: SGDLS, YYNGEE. After removal of 4 bases from V and 5 bases from J, the junction contained 2 bases not matched to a gene. CDR3 residues: CASSSGQDNSPLHF. The CDR3 DNA sequence: TGTGCCAGCAGCTCGGGACAGGATAATTCACCCCTCCACTTT.

The chain carries TRBV27 and TRBJ2-1; 8 nucleotides match TRBD2. J was trimmed by 8 bases and V by 6 bases; bases with no gene match: 6. CDR1 MNHEY and CDR2 SMNVEV come from the germline V gene (reference sequence). The CDR3 has 13 residues. The CDR3 DNA reads TGTGCCAGCAGGCGGGGGGCTATAGATGAGCAGTTCTTC. It yields the protein CASRRGAIDEQFF.

V is TRBV4-3 and J is TRBJ2-3; TRBD1 aligns across 11 bases. CDR1 is LGHNA, CDR2 YSLEER, per germline. V gave up 3 bases and J gave up 3 bases; unmatched junction bases: 8. CDR3 length: 17 residues. For the CDR3, the DNA is TGCGCCAGCAGCCAGGATGCCGGGACAGGGGGTACAGATACGCAGTATTTT. This codes for CASSQDAGTGGTDTQYF.

The chain employs TRBV10-3 and TRBJ1-1; the D gene is possibly TRBD1 (5 bases). CDR1 is ENHRY, CDR2 SYGVKD, per germline. Deletions cut 2 bases from V and 8 bases from J, with 12 bases between. This CDR3 spans 13 amino acids. The chain's CDR3 is CAISEGAGKEAFF. The CDR3 DNA reads TGTGCCATCAGTGAGGGGGCGGGGAAAGAAGCTTTCTTT.

V usage is TRBV6-6 and J usage is TRBJ2-1; D is perhaps TRBD2 (7 bases). CDR3 length: 16 residues. V was pared by 10 bases and J by 6 bases, with 25 bases between. Germline CDR1 and CDR2: MNHNY and SVGAGI (reference sequence). CDR3 residues: CATRGGRGLNTNEQFF. CDR3 nucleotides: TGTGCCACCCGAGGGGGGAGGGGCCTAAATACCAATGAGCAGTTCTTC.

The chain carries TRBV5-1 and TRBJ2-1; 7 bases map to TRBD1. Germline CDR1 and CDR2: SGHRS and YFSETQ. CDR3 length: 16 amino acids. J lost 0 bases, V lost 2 bases, and 5 bases had no gene match. CDR3 protein: CASSFWTGSSYNEQFF. The CDR3 region has the DNA TGCGCCAGCAGCTTTTGGACAGGCAGCTCCTACAATGAGCAGTTCTTC.

The chain employs TRBV5-1 and TRBJ1-1, with a weak D call TRBD1 (5 bases). The V end lost 4 bases, the J end lost 4 bases, and 11 bases lay between the germline ends. Germline V gene lookup returns CDR1 SGHRS and CDR2 YFSETQ. The CDR3 is 13 amino acids. The CDR3 protein is CASSETVATEAFF. In DNA, the CDR3 is TGCGCCAGCAGCGAGACAGTTGCCACTGAAGCTTTCTTT.

Only a few counts were recorded for this clone. The V call is TRBV7-2, the J call TRBJ2-5; unclear D gene. This CDR3 has 14 residues. The V end lost 2 bases, the J end lost 4 bases, and 11 bases lay between the germline ends. Germline loops: CDR1 SGHTA, CDR2 FQGNSA. The CDR3 sequence: CASSLITGGETQYF. The CDR3 nucleotides are TGTGCCAGCAGCTTAATCACCGGTGGAGAGACCCAGTACTTC.

This chain connects TRBV5-8 to TRBJ2-7; 13 bases fit TRBD2. The length of the CDR3 is 15 residues. The trim removed 4 bases at V and 3 bases at J, leaving 4 bases unmatched. CDR1 and CDR2 (germline): SGHTS, YDEGEE. This CDR3 reads CASSTGTSGIYEQYF. The CDR3 DNA is TGTGCCAGCAGCACAGGGACTAGCGGGATCTACGAGCAGTACTTC.

The chain couples TRBV2 to TRBJ1-1; no clear D. Germline CDR1 SNHLY, CDR2 FYNNEI. This CDR3 has 14 amino acids. Trimming shortened V by 5 bases and J by 0 bases, and 10 bases separated the two germline ends. The CDR3 sequence is CASSFMGLNTEAFF. CDR3 coding DNA: TGTGCCAGCAGTTTTATGGGCTTGAACACTGAAGCTTTCTTT.

V is TRBV24-1 and J is TRBJ2-1; D ambiguous. Trimming pared 5 bases from V and 0 bases from J, leaving 13 bases between. The CDR3 totals 16 residues. The germline gives CDR1 KGHDR, CDR2 SFDVKD. The CDR3 DNA is TGTGCCACCAGTGTACCCTCCGCGAGCTCCTACAATGAGCAGTTCTTC. Its translation: CATSVPSASSYNEQFF.

The CDR3 nucleotides are TGTGCCACCAGCGTGGAGACAGGGATTAATTCACCCCTCCACTTT. Residues: CATSVETGINSPLHF. V gene TRBV15 combines with J gene TRBJ1-6; 7 bases line up with TRBD1. The germline V gene encodes CDR1 LNHNV and CDR2 YYDKDF (reference sequence). The CDR3 has 15 residues. V was clipped by 5 bases and J by 6 bases; unmatched bases: 7.

The chain carries TRBV29-1 and TRBJ2-1, with TRBD1 matching 9 bases. CDR1 SQVTM and CDR2 ANQGSEA come from the germline V gene. The V and J ends lost 8 bases and 4 bases, in that order; junction bases with no gene match: 9. CDR3 size: 14 residues. This CDR3 is CSLRTGALYNEQFF. CDR3 sequence (DNA): TGCAGCCTCCGGACAGGGGCATTATACAATGAGCAGTTCTTC.

V and J are TRBV7-3 and TRBJ2-2, with 8 bases identical to TRBD2. The germline gives CDR1 SGHTA, CDR2 FQGTGA. J was trimmed by 3 bases and V by 5 bases; bases with no gene match: 11. The CDR3 totals 17 residues. CDR3 DNA sequence: TGTGCCAGCAGCCCCGGGGGGGCGGGAGGCGACACCGGGGAGCTGTTTTTT. It encodes CASSPGGAGGDTGELFF.

In its sample, this clone was seen a few times. The chain links TRBV5-4 to TRBJ1-6; 7 positions match TRBD1. CDR3 length equals 13 residues. Germline V CDR1 and CDR2: SGHNT, YYREEE (reference sequence). Trimming took 9 bases from V and 6 from J; bases not matched to a gene: 6. The CDR3 coding sequence is TGTGCCACCCACAGGGGAGTTAATTCACCCCTCCACTTT. This gives the protein CATHRGVNSPLHF.

The chain combines TRBV14 with TRBJ2-7; TRBD2 matches at 9 bases. Germline assignment: CDR1 SGHDN and CDR2 FVKESK. The V gene end was trimmed by 5 bases and the J gene end by 3 bases; junction bases not matched to a gene: 5. The CDR3 has 14 residues. The CDR3 protein is CASSSLAGIYEQYF. The CDR3 bases are TGTGCCAGCAGCTCGCTAGCGGGGATCTACGAGCAGTACTTC. Full variable domain (outside the CDR3, taken from reference TRBV14 and TRBJ2-7): EAGVTQFPSHSVIEKGQTVTLRCDPISGHDNLYWYRRVMGKEIKFLLHFVKESKQDESGMPNNRFLAERTGGTYSTLKVQPAELEDSGVYFCASSSLAGIYEQYFGPGTRLTVT.

The chain couples TRBV28 to TRBJ1-1, with 8 bases aligning to TRBD1. CDR1 MDHEN and CDR2 SYDVKM come from the germline V gene. The ends lost 5 bases at V and 1 base at J; junction bases unmatched: 9. The CDR3 consists of 16 residues. In DNA, the CDR3 is TGTGCCAGCAGTCCTTCACCGGGACAGGCGAACACTGAAGCTTTCTTT. Its translation: CASSPSPGQANTEAFF.

The chain is built from TRBV19 and TRBJ2-3; 7 nucleotides line up with TRBD2. V lost 3 bases to trimming and J lost 0 bases; unmatched junction nucleotides: 9. Germline-derived CDR1 and CDR2 are LNHDA and SQIVND (reference sequence). This CDR3 is built from 17 residues. The CDR3 is CASSMTDGRPSTDTQYF. DNA of the CDR3: TGTGCCAGTAGTATGACTGACGGGAGGCCAAGCACAGATACGCAGTATTTT.

This clone was seen a single time. The chain links TRBV6-2 or TRBV6-3 to TRBJ2-4, with D hard to call. This CDR3 is built from 15 residues. V lost 3 bases to trimming and J lost 0 bases, with 9 bases between them. The germline V gene encodes CDR1 MNHEY and CDR2 SVGEGT. The CDR3 DNA follows: TGTGCCAGCAGTTATCAGACTCTAGCCAAAAACATTCAGTACTTC. It encodes CASSYQTLAKNIQYF.

The J gene is TRBJ2-3, the V gene TRBV10-2; D not certain. Germline V lookup: CDR1 WSHSY, CDR2 SAAADI. The CDR3 loop spans 12 amino acids. V lost 5 bases and J lost 5, with 8 bases in between. The CDR3 spells CASSPGGDTQYF. In nucleotides, the CDR3 is TGCGCCAGCAGTCCCGGCGGAGATACGCAGTATTTT.